This is a list of T cell receptor beta chains from one sample in a study of blood T cell repertoires in COVID-19. Repertoires were generated with immunoSEQ multiplex PCR, while TCRdb's copy carries only in-frame clones and drops some. The table shows 210,000 or so clones, with under 90% occurring only once. Sequenced material: peripheral blood. These receptors all stem from an elderly woman with active or convalescent COVID-19. Both conserved end residues are part of each CDR3.

TRBJ1-3 | TRBV7-6 | CASSLGTHSGNTIYF
TRBJ1-6 | TRBV4-3 | CASSQEPGQSSPLHF
TRBJ1-2 | TRBV4-3 | CASSQNTGGIYGYTF
TRBJ1-6 | TRBV5-1 | CASSFLAGDNSPLHF
TRBJ2-1 | TRBV19 | CASTWTSFGYNEQFF
TRBJ2-7 | TRBV2 | CASSTSGRNYEQYF
TRBJ2-1 | TRBV19 | CASQGSLAVRLSSYNEQFF
TRBJ2-7 | TRBV6-6 | CASSYAGQGHEQYF
TRBJ2-3 | TRBV12-5 | CASGLTGSTDTQYF
TRBJ2-2 | TRBV6-5 | CASSYWQGDGELFF
TRBJ1-1 | TRBV6-2/TRBV6-3 | CASSYIGQGYTEAFF
TRBJ1-1 | TRBV5-4 | CASSLAQGAEAFF
TRBJ2-7 | TRBV6-5 | CASSRYAGGSYEQYF
TRBJ1-2 | TRBV6-4 | CASSAGVYSYGYTF
TRBJ2-5 | TRBV4-1 | CASSSPGLRGQETQYF
TRBJ1-4 | TRBV5-1 | CASSLLTDSNEKLFF
TRBJ2-3 | TRBV7-2 | CASSLGLAGNTDTQYF
TRBJ2-3 | TRBV7-6 | CASSFATSVTDTQYF
TRBJ2-3 | TRBV11-2 | CASSPRLAGQGGYTQYF
TRBJ2-1 | TRBV5-1 | CASSLAGGAGNEQFF
TRBJ2-3 | TRBV7-3 | CASSSGTSALTDTQYF
TRBJ1-1 | TRBV5-5 | CASSLDSTNTEAFF
TRBJ2-3 | TRBV11-2 | CASRRQASTDTQYF
TRBJ2-5 | TRBV5-1 | CASSLAGRPETQYF
TRBJ2-7 | TRBV4-2 | CASSHGVTDRAVEQYF
TRBJ1-5 | TRBV6-5 | CASSYVSDRGGQPQHF
TRBJ1-2 | TRBV5-1 | CASSSGQGDGYTF
TRBJ1-1 | TRBV12-3/TRBV12-4 | CASSLFRGTEAFF
TRBJ2-7 | TRBV5-1 | CASSSRDSFYEQYF
TRBJ2-1 | TRBV4-3 | CASSQGTSLTYNEQFF
TRBJ2-7 | TRBV6-5 | CASSYSGSGAYEQYF
TRBJ2-7 | TRBV6-5 | CASSYLAGRQYEQYF